Listed here are 27 T cell receptor beta chains from one sample, sequenced in a study of CD8 T cells in Susac syndrome. After extraction with the RNeasy kit, about 0.45 to 1 ug of the RNA was reverse transcribed using random hexamers. TCRdb independently ran MiXCR on the immunoSEQ multiplex PCR reads; one entry per CDR3 protein. The sample comprises tens of thousands of distinct CDR3 sequences, more than 85% of which are singletons, and 0.5% to 0.6% rests with the top ten. Sequencing was carried out using CD8+ T cells from PBMCs. The source of these receptors is a human donor with multiple sclerosis.

The CDR3 region is CASSLSAGMNTEAFF. The CDR3 nucleotides read TGTGCCAGCAGTTTATCTGCAGGTATGAACACTGAAGCTTTCTTT. The chain combines TRBV27 with TRBJ1-1; D not resolved. Trimming removed 0 bases at V and 0 bases at J, with 8 bases between. The CDR3 totals 15 residues. Germline CDR1 is MNHEY and CDR2 is SMNVEV (reference sequence).

This clonotype appeared a single time. The chain couples TRBV7-6 to TRBJ2-3, with D tentatively TRBD2 (6 bases). The germline V gene encodes CDR1 SGHVS and CDR2 FNYEAQ. The CDR3 sequence is 16 residues long. V gave up 5 bases and J gave up 5 bases, with 20 bases separating them. DNA of the CDR3: TGTGCCAGCAGCCCCCGGGACTTACAACTTATAGATACGCAGTATTTT. It encodes CASSPRDLQLIDTQYF. The entire variable domain, with the rest obtained from reference TRBV7-6 and TRBJ2-3, is as follows: GAGVSQSPRYKVTKRGQDVALRCDPISGHVSLYWYRQALGQGPEFLTYFNYEAQQDKSGLPNDRFSAERPEGSISTLTIQRTEQRDSAMYRCASSPRDLQLIDTQYFGPGTRLTVL.

The chain couples TRBV13 to TRBJ2-3; D unclear. This CDR3 is 13 amino acids long. V was pared by 8 bases and J by 0 bases, with 9 bases between. CDR1 PRHDT and CDR2 FYEKMQ come from the germline V gene (reference sequence). This CDR3 is CASQVGSTDTQYF. The DNA of the CDR3 is TGTGCCAGCCAAGTGGGGAGCACAGATACGCAGTATTTT.

A few counts support this clonotype. This chain joins TRBV19 and TRBJ2-7; the D is unclear. The CDR3 has 15 residues. Germline values: CDR1 LNHDA, CDR2 SQIVND (reference sequence). Trimming removed 3 bases at V and 2 bases at J, with 14 bases between. This CDR3 reads CASSIVLNQAYEQYF. The CDR3 DNA follows: TGTGCCAGTAGTATTGTCCTTAACCAAGCCTACGAGCAGTACTTC.

V usage is TRBV30 and J usage is TRBJ2-7; no definite D call. The germline gives CDR1 GTSNPN, CDR2 SVGIG (reference sequence). V dropped 3 bases and J dropped 2 bases, with 11 bases sitting between them. The CDR3 spans 13 residues. DNA for the CDR3: TGTGCCTGGAGCGCAACGTTGGCCTACGAGCAGTACTTC. This codes for CAWSATLAYEQYF. The full variable domain, rest sourced from reference TRBV30 and TRBJ2-7, is SQTIHQWPATLVQPVGSPLSLECTVEGTSNPNLYWYRQAAGRGLQLLFYSVGIGQISSEVPQNLSASRPQDRQFILSSKKLLLSDSGFYLCAWSATLAYEQYFGPGTRLTVT.

The V gene is TRBV7-6, the J gene TRBJ2-1; D is undetermined. The germline V gene encodes CDR1 SGHVS and CDR2 FNYEAQ. The CDR3 totals 11 residues. The ends were cut back, 6 bases at V and 10 bases at J, with 10 bases in the middle. CDR3 in DNA: TGTGCCAGCAGTTCAATGAGGGAGCAGTTCTTC. It translates to CASSSMREQFF.

The V gene is TRBV19, the J gene TRBJ1-1; no reliable D call. This CDR3 comprises 13 residues. CDR1 is LNHDA and CDR2 is SQIVND in the germline V gene (reference sequence). Between the trimmed V and J ends, which lost 6 bases and 5 bases, there was a span of 13 bases. The CDR3 spells CASSKGPLTEAFF. The CDR3 region has the DNA TGTGCCAGTAGCAAGGGCCCCTTGACTGAAGCTTTCTTT.

The chain recombines TRBV30 with TRBJ1-1; the D is unclear. Germline V gene lookup returns CDR1 GTSNPN and CDR2 SVGIG (reference sequence). The CDR3 loop spans 11 amino acids. The ends were cut back, 5 bases at V and 8 bases at J, with 12 bases in the middle. DNA for the CDR3: TGTGCCTGGGATGAGGGCGGAGAAGCTTTCTTT. This translates into CAWDEGGEAFF.

The CDR3 reads CASSARGAKGGELFF. The DNA of the CDR3 is TGTGCCAGCAGTGCTAGGGGGGCGAAGGGCGGGGAGCTGTTTTTT. The rearrangement uses TRBV25-1 and TRBJ2-2; tentatively, D is TRBD1 or TRBD2 (6 bases each). Deletions cut 4 bases from V and 7 bases from J, with 16 bases between. Germline V gives CDR1 MGHDK, CDR2 SYGVNS. The CDR3 totals 15 residues.

The CDR3 DNA reads TGTGCCACCGCGCCGGCCTGGTGGAGCCGCGGGGAGCTGTTTTTT. Protein product: CATAPAWWSRGELFF. The gene calls are TRBV10-3 and TRBJ2-2; D gene ambiguous. Trimming pared 10 bases from V and 7 bases from J, leaving 22 bases between. This CDR3 is 15 amino acids long. Germline CDR1 ENHRY, CDR2 SYGVKD.

The rearrangement joins TRBV7-3 to TRBJ2-6; D unclear. V lost 4 bases and J lost 4, with 5 bases in between. The CDR3 covers 13 residues. Germline V gene sequence: CDR1 SGHTA, CDR2 FQGTGA. The CDR3 DNA is TGTGCCAGCAGCTCCTGGGGGGCCAACGTCCTGACTTTC. Its protein is CASSSWGANVLTF.

The chain carries TRBV6-5 and TRBJ2-2; 11 bases match TRBD2. Trimming removed 2 bases from V and 3 bases from J; junction bases left unmatched: 14. The CDR3 spans 20 residues. Germline V CDR1 and CDR2: MNHEY, SVGAGI. The CDR3 sequence: CASSYRPSGRQPRDTGELFF. CDR3 nucleotides: TGTGCCAGCAGTTACCGCCCTAGCGGGAGGCAGCCCCGTGACACCGGGGAGCTGTTTTTT.

This rearrangement joins TRBV6-6 to TRBJ1-1, with 7 positions matching TRBD1. CDR1 and CDR2 from the germline V gene are MNHNY and SVGAGI (reference sequence). The J segment lost 1 base and the V segment lost 5 bases, leaving 4 bases of the junction unmatched. The length of the CDR3 is 14 residues. The CDR3 protein is CASSPDRWNTEAFF. DNA for the CDR3: TGTGCCAGCAGTCCGGACAGGTGGAACACTGAAGCTTTCTTT.

This chain joins TRBV11-2 and TRBJ2-7; no clear D. The CDR3 runs to 14 residues. CDR1 is SGHAT and CDR2 is FQNNGV in the germline V gene. Trimming took 7 bases from V and 3 from J, leaving 16 bases between them. The CDR3: CASTFLGGNYEQYF. In DNA form, the CDR3 reads TGTGCCAGCACCTTTTTAGGTGGGAACTACGAGCAGTACTTC.

J is TRBJ2-2 and V is TRBV7-6, with 7 bases fitting TRBD2. The CDR3 consists of 15 residues. Germline CDR1 reads SGHVS; CDR2 reads FNYEAQ. Trimming took 0 bases from V and 4 from J; bases not matched to a gene: 2. CDR3 in amino acids: CASSLASGPTGELFF. The CDR3 DNA follows: TGTGCCAGCAGCTTAGCTAGCGGGCCCACCGGGGAGCTGTTTTTT.

The J gene is TRBJ2-5, the V gene TRBV3-1; tentatively, D is TRBD2 (5 bases). This CDR3 has 17 residues. Germline CDR1 LGHDT, CDR2 YNNKEL (reference sequence). The germline V and J ends were trimmed by 2 bases and 0 bases, with 16 bases remaining between them. The CDR3, as DNA: TGTGCCAGCAGCCAAAGTGGGCTAGCCCAGTACCAAGAGACCCAGTACTTC. This gives the protein CASSQSGLAQYQETQYF.

V gene TRBV28 combines with J gene TRBJ2-1, with 7 positions matching TRBD2. J gave up 12 bases and V 3 bases, and 5 bases lay outside the gene matches. The V gene's germline CDR1 is MDHEN and CDR2 SYDVKM. The CDR3 contains 12 residues. CDR3 nucleotide sequence: TGTGCCAGCAGTTTGAGCGGGGCGCGGCAGTTCTTC. Translation gives CASSLSGARQFF.

The count of this clonotype is one. The chain has TRBV7-8 and TRBJ2-1; D unresolved. Germline CDR1 SGHVS, CDR2 FQNEAQ. V was shortened by 0 bases and J by 5 bases, with 14 bases between the two germline ends. CDR3 size: 16 residues. The CDR3, as DNA: TGTGCCAGCAGCTTAGCGGGGTACGGCAGCGACAATGAGCAGTTCTTC. It yields the protein CASSLAGYGSDNEQFF.

The V gene is TRBV12-3 or TRBV12-4, the J gene TRBJ1-4; D is ambiguous. The CDR3 covers 11 residues. The V end lost 3 bases, the J end lost 6 bases, and 2 bases lay between the germline ends. The CDR3 DNA reads TGTGCCAGCAGTTTGGATGAAAAACTGTTTTTT. Residues: CASSLDEKLFF.

The genes are TRBV7-8 and TRBJ2-7; 9 positions agree with TRBD1. The CDR3 totals 16 residues. Germline values: CDR1 SGHVS, CDR2 FQNEAQ. Losses at the gene ends were 3 bases for V and 3 bases for J; bases not matched to a gene: 9. The chain's CDR3 is CASSLRPGQGGYEQYF. The DNA of the CDR3 is TGTGCCAGCAGCTTGAGACCGGGACAGGGTGGCTACGAGCAGTACTTC.

This clonotype was seen a single time. This rearrangement joins TRBV18 to TRBJ2-2; 7 positions match TRBD1. Germline values: CDR1 KGHSH, CDR2 LQKENI. The V and J ends lost 2 bases and 4 bases, in that order; junction bases with no gene match: 4. CDR3 size: 15 residues. The CDR3 protein is CASSPEGASTGELFF. The CDR3 DNA is TGTGCCAGCTCACCAGAGGGGGCGAGCACCGGGGAGCTGTTTTTT. Looking up the rest from reference TRBV18 and TRBJ2-2 gives the full variable domain: NAGVMQNPRHLVRRRGQEARLRCSPMKGHSHVYWYRQLPEEGLKFMVYLQKENIIDESGMPKERFSAEFPKEGPSILRIQQVVRGDSAAYFCASSPEGASTGELFFGEGSRLTVL.

The rearrangement links TRBV20-1 to TRBJ2-1; TRBD1 might be the D (6 bases). Deletions cut 5 bases from V and 5 bases from J, with 22 bases between. Germline loops: CDR1 DFQATT, CDR2 SNEGSKA (reference sequence). The CDR3 runs 16 residues. The CDR3 is CSAFATTGFFDNEQFF. The CDR3 coding sequence is TGCAGTGCTTTCGCAACAACAGGGTTCTTCGACAATGAGCAGTTCTTC.

This clonotype was picked up one time. This sequence joins TRBV30 and TRBJ2-3; 7 bases agree with TRBD2. The V segment lost 1 base and the J segment 1 base; nucleotides outside the gene matches: 2. Germline lookup yields CDR1 GTSNPN and CDR2 SVGIG (reference sequence). The length of the CDR3 is 14 residues. Here the CDR3 reads CAWSALAGTDTQYF. In nucleotides, the CDR3 is TGTGCCTGGAGTGCCCTAGCGGGCACAGATACGCAGTATTTT.

This clonotype was counted between two and nine times. The chain is built from TRBV3-1 and TRBJ2-7; 11 bases line up with TRBD2. CDR3 length: 16 amino acids. Germline-derived CDR1 and CDR2 are LGHDT and YNNKEL (reference sequence). Trimming removed 3 bases from V and 2 bases from J; junction bases left unmatched: 6. The CDR3 reads CASSHHPGLAAYEQYF. In nucleotides, the CDR3 is TGTGCCAGCAGCCATCACCCGGGACTAGCGGCCTACGAGCAGTACTTC.

The chain joins TRBV11-2 to TRBJ1-5, with D unresolved. The CDR3 contains 15 residues. With 1 base removed from V and 0 bases from J, the gap between germline ends came to 7 bases. In germline, CDR1 is SGHAT, CDR2 FQNNGV. The CDR3 spells CASSLGGNSNQPQHF. CDR3 coding DNA: TGTGCCAGCAGCTTAGGAGGGAATAGCAATCAGCCCCAGCATTTT.

This clonotype has only one observation. This sequence joins TRBV7-2 and TRBJ1-2; possibly TRBD1 for D (6 bases). This CDR3 is built from 14 residues. CDR1 is SGHTA and CDR2 is FQGNSA in the germline V gene. Trimming cost V 5 bases and J 1 base, with 11 bases left between them. The CDR3 region is CASSPRQVNYGYTF. The CDR3 coding sequence is TGTGCCAGCAGCCCGAGACAGGTTAACTATGGCTACACCTTC. Filled out from reference TRBV7-2 and TRBJ1-2, the complete variable domain reads GAGVSQSPSNKVTEKGKDVELRCDPISGHTALYWYRQSLGQGLEFLIYFQGNSAPDKSGLPSDRFSAERTGGSVSTLTIQRTQQEDSAVYLCASSPRQVNYGYTFGSGTRLTVV.

The chain uses TRBV12-3 or TRBV12-4 and TRBJ2-1, with 12 bases identical to TRBD2. The CDR3 consists of 16 residues. J lost 7 bases, V lost 4 bases, and 8 bases had no gene match. CDR3 residues: CASSSGLAGLENEQFF. As DNA, the CDR3 is TGTGCCAGCAGTTCGGGACTAGCGGGCCTAGAGAATGAGCAGTTCTTC.